The T cell receptor (beta chain) under discussion was sequenced for a study of cytomegalovirus exposure and HLA in healthy donors. Trimming removed 5 bases at V and 10 bases at J, with 21 bases between. Germline CDR1 is LNHDA and CDR2 is SQIVND (reference sequence). The CDR3 covers 16 residues. In regard to this clone: Its antigen is still unknown.

Primers: 60 Vbeta forward and 13 Jbeta reverse. Clones were sequenced by immunoSEQ multiplex PCR, and TCRdb holds only the in-frame ones, with some missing. Of 210,000 or so clones listed, around 89% were seen once; the top ten hold 0.9% to 1.1%. Findings and limits, study-wide: Apparent HLA restriction characterized most CMV-associated TCR beta chains in a later analysis.

This chain links TRBV19 with TRBJ1-6; a possible D gene is TRBD1 (5 bases). Sequenced: PBMCs. The sequence was obtained from a woman in her late teens or twenties in good health and CMV-seronegative. The DNA of the CDR3 is TGTGCCAGTAGTTCGTACGCCGGGACGGGGGGATCACCCCTCCACTTT. Protein product: CASSSYAGTGGSPLHF. Full variable domain (outside the CDR3, taken from reference TRBV19 and TRBJ1-6): DGGITQSPKYLFRKEGQNVTLSCEQNLNHDAMYWYRQDPGQGLRLIYYSQIVNDFQKGDIAEGYSVSREKKESFPLTVTSAQKNPTAFYLCASSSYAGTGGSPLHFGNGTRLTVT.